A selection of T cell receptor beta chains follows, all from one sample in a study of beta chain features in type 1 diabetes. Clones were sequenced by immunoSEQ multiplex PCR, and TCRdb holds only the in-frame ones, with some missing. This table has roughly 380,000 clones, less than 20% appearing once. The sample taken for sequencing was naive CD4+ T cells from blood. The receptors come from a woman between 18 and 30 years old in good health. CDR3s include the opening cysteine and the closing phenylalanine or tryptophan. Fields, in order: clone size, J gene, D gene, V gene, CDR3 protein, CDR3 DNA. A D gene is named only where the DNA matches it firmly. Size values are once, few and many counts, or a class for expanded clones, and some rows have none.

. TRBJ2-7 TRBD2 TRBV5-4 CASSSTSGSSYEQYF TGTGCCAGCAGCTCCACTAGCGGGAGCTCCTACGAGCAGTACTTC
. TRBJ1-2 . TRBV30 CAWASTGHGYTF TGTGCCTGGGCTAGCACAGGGCATGGCTACACCTTC
. TRBJ2-7 . TRBV5-1 CASSPSPVLREQYF TGCGCCAGCAGCCCTTCGCCGGTACTGAGGGAGCAGTACTTC
. TRBJ1-6 . TRBV30 CAWSANLDGALHF TGTGCCTGGAGTGCGAACCTTGATGGAGCCCTCCACTTT
few TRBJ2-7 TRBD2 TRBV2 CASSDLASGPPYEQYF TGTGCCAGCAGTGACTTGGCTAGCGGGCCTCCCTACGAGCAGTACTTC
few TRBJ2-2 TRBD2 TRBV5-4 CASSPSGRNTGELFF TGTGCCAGCAGCCCGAGCGGGAGGAACACCGGGGAGCTGTTTTTT
few TRBJ2-7 . TRBV18 CASSLSVSRGTPYEQYF TGTGCCAGCTCACTTTCGGTGTCTAGGGGCACACCCTACGAGCAGTACTTC
few TRBJ2-1 . TRBV2 CASHRNNEQFF TGTGCCAGCCACAGAAACAATGAGCAGTTCTTC
few TRBJ2-3 TRBD2 TRBV29-1 CSTRTSGTDTQYF TGCAGCACTCGGACTAGCGGCACAGATACGCAGTATTTT
. TRBJ1-4 TRBD1 TRBV7-9 CASSRYDRVAGEKLFF TGTGCCAGCAGCCGATACGACAGGGTCGCGGGGGAAAAACTGTTTTTT
. TRBJ2-2 . TRBV7-2 CASSLALRGRVVTGELFF TGTGCCAGCAGCTTAGCGCTAAGAGGCAGGGTGGTCACCGGGGAGCTGTTTTTT
few TRBJ2-7 . TRBV7-2 CASREGQSYEQYF TGTGCCAGCAGGGAGGGACAGTCCTACGAGCAGTACTTC
. TRBJ2-1 TRBD2 TRBV5-1 CASSSLAGGYNEQFF TGCGCCAGCAGCTCCCTAGCGGGGGGTTACAATGAGCAGTTCTTC
few TRBJ2-1 TRBD2 TRBV30 CAWSVQLAGYNEQFF TGTGCCTGGAGTGTACAACTAGCGGGGTACAATGAGCAGTTCTTC
few TRBJ1-6 TRBD1 TRBV7-9 CASRSAGTGINSPLHF TGTGCCAGCAGATCAGCCGGGACAGGGATCAATTCACCCCTCCACTTT
few TRBJ2-1 . TRBV5-4 CASSHLGTAYNEQFF TGCGCCAGCAGCCATCTCGGGACTGCCTACAATGAGCAGTTCTTC
few TRBJ2-3 TRBD1 TRBV7-2 CASSTQGAYSDTQYF TGTGCCAGCAGCACACAGGGGGCGTATTCGGATACGCAGTATTTT
. TRBJ1-2 . TRBV2 CASSEDRWNNYGYTF TGTGCCAGCAGTGAAGACAGGTGGAATAACTATGGCTACACCTTC
few TRBJ2-3 . TRBV9 CASSVGGSTDTQYF TGTGCCAGCAGCGTAGGGGGCAGCACAGATACGCAGTATTTT
few TRBJ2-2 TRBD2 TRBV5-1 CASSLDTSGGVGELFF TGCGCCAGCAGCTTGGACACTAGCGGGGGAGTCGGGGAGCTGTTTTTT
. TRBJ2-7 . TRBV29-1 CSVERTGYEQYF TGCAGCGTTGAAAGAACAGGTTACGAGCAGTACTTC
. TRBJ1-2 . TRBV30 CASGEFTNYGYTF TGTGCCTCCGGAGAGTTCACCAACTATGGCTACACCTTC
. TRBJ1-2 . TRBV6-1 CASSEEWAWGHYGYTF TGTGCCAGCAGTGAAGAGTGGGCTTGGGGGCATTATGGCTACACCTTC
few TRBJ2-7 . TRBV23-1 CASSQWGGVASYEQYF TGCGCCAGCAGTCAATGGGGCGGAGTCGCATCCTACGAGCAGTACTTC
. TRBJ2-1 TRBD2 TRBV5-4 CASSRGEAYNEQFF TGTGCCAGCAGCCGGGGGGAGGCCTACAATGAGCAGTTCTTC
few TRBJ2-5 . TRBV4-3 CASSQRVVRGGETQYF TGCGCCAGCAGCCAACGGGTGGTGCGAGGTGGGGAGACCCAGTACTTC
. TRBJ1-4 TRBD1 TRBV5-1 CASSLGDRGKLFF TGCGCCAGCAGCTTGGGCGACAGGGGAAAACTGTTTTTT
. TRBJ1-5 . TRBV6-6 CASSYEAQPQHF TGTGCCAGCAGTTATGAAGCACAGCCCCAGCATTTT
few TRBJ2-5 . TRBV9 CASSVEGTGQETQYF TGTGCCAGCAGCGTAGAGGGCACAGGCCAAGAGACCCAGTACTTC
. TRBJ1-3 . TRBV25-1 CASTAGNTIYF TGTGCCAGCACGGCTGGAAACACCATATATTTT
. TRBJ1-1 . TRBV11-1 CASSISTDEAFF TGTGCCAGCAGCATTAGTACAGATGAAGCTTTCTTT
few TRBJ2-7 TRBD1 TRBV5-1 CASSLGGTGAYEQYF TGCGCCAGCAGCTTGGGCGGGACAGGGGCCTACGAGCAGTACTTC
. TRBJ2-3 TRBD1 TRBV6-5 CASSYSGTGGYTQYF TGTGCCAGCAGTTACTCAGGGACAGGGGGATATACGCAGTATTTT
few TRBJ1-2 . TRBV4-1 CASSQLGGHSYGYTF TGCGCCAGCAGCCAATTGGGGGGGCACAGCTATGGCTACACCTTC
. TRBJ2-7 . TRBV29-1 CSVEHGSSYEQYF TGCAGCGTTGAACATGGCAGCTCCTACGAGCAGTACTTC
. TRBJ2-5 TRBD1 TRBV25-1 CASSELRTGGLETQYF TGTGCCAGCAGTGAATTAAGGACAGGGGGGCTAGAGACCCAGTACTTC
few TRBJ2-7 . TRBV6-6 CASSARRDEQYF TGTGCCAGCAGTGCCCGGAGGGACGAGCAGTACTTC
few TRBJ1-3 . TRBV7-9 CASSLAETGNTIYF TGTGCCAGCAGCTTAGCGGAGACTGGAAACACCATATATTTT
. TRBJ1-2 . TRBV7-2 CASSLGTASYGYTF TGTGCCAGCAGCCTCGGGACTGCAAGCTATGGCTACACCTTC
few TRBJ1-5 . TRBV7-9 CASSLMQSPQHF TGTGCCAGCAGCTTAATGCAGTCTCCCCAGCATTTT
. TRBJ2-7 TRBD1 TRBV20-1 CSASNRGEQYF TGCAGTGCTTCTAACAGGGGCGAGCAGTACTTC
. TRBJ2-7 TRBD1 TRBV6-5 CASSGDRGHEQYF TGTGCCAGCAGTGGGGACAGGGGCCACGAGCAGTACTTC
. TRBJ2-1 TRBD1 TRBV5-4 CASTPRQGSYNEQFF TGTGCCAGCACTCCCCGACAGGGGTCCTACAATGAGCAGTTCTTC